This TCR beta chain derives from a study of cytomegalovirus exposure and HLA in healthy donors. Generated by immunoSEQ multiplex PCR, the TCRdb table keeps only in-frame clones and is missing some. The table includes 95,000 to 120,000 clones, approximately 96% detected once. The CDR3 loop spans 14 amino acids. With 5 bases removed from V and 7 bases from J, the gap between germline ends came to 17 bases. CDR1 is MDHEN and CDR2 is SYDVKM in the germline V gene. The specimen sequenced was PBMCs. The gene calls are TRBV28 and TRBJ1-2; D gene unclear. The clonotype originates from a woman aged 18-29 years in good health and CMV-seronegative. The CDR3 nucleotides are TGTGCCAGCAGTGAGGCTCGAAGCAAGTCTGGCTACACCTTC. Translation gives CASSEARSKSGYTF.